This record looks at one T cell receptor beta chain sequence and its context. Its antigen is unknown. The record has no base qualities; no much larger clone is one base away. This sample stems from a study of cytomegalovirus exposure and HLA in healthy donors (dated by TCRdb to the late 2010s). Study-level background: According to an earlier analysis of several hundred of the donors, roughly 180 million T cells yielded 95 million to 140 million unique TCR beta sequences and about 280 Gb of sequence data. About 300 gigabases of sequencing data and around 85 million unique TCR sequences made up an early release that covered around 640 HLA-typed donors. Of the approximately 400 genotyped donors, roughly 80% were placed in the genetic ancestry cluster associated with self-reported Caucasian donors. The study aimed to test whether cataloging public T cell receptors could reveal signatures of past pathogen exposure. Using immunosequencing, the study profiled T cell repertoires from some 670 subjects and related those repertoires to cytomegalovirus serostatus. In addition to the first cohort of roughly 670 subjects, a separate validation cohort of some 120 different subjects was used. To predict cytomegalovirus infection status, the study brought together high-throughput TCR immunosequencing, statistical association of individual TCRs with disease status, and machine learning. A later analysis re-analyzed previously published TCR beta repertoires from 666 donors and added high-resolution HLA genotyping to study TCR occurrence patterns. In the later analysis, no new phenotypic data were used to find candidate immune exposures; instead, reliance was placed on TCR beta sequences and their occurrence across donors. An earlier analysis of several hundred of the donors used high-throughput TCR beta sequencing to judge whether each TCR beta V gene segment behaved as functional or pseudogenic. Donor age, sex, ethnicity and CMV serostatus were collected together with the repertoire data. A later genetic analysis used genome-wide SNP genotypes for 398 of the 666 donors, treating that subset as a discovery cohort. All discovery cohort repertoires had been generated using a single sequencing platform. Class I and class II HLA loci were covered by the typing at four-digit resolution. The number of donors typed differed by locus, with 629-630 for A, B, C, DRB1 and DQB1, approximately 500 for DQA1, approximately 580 for DPA1, and 400 to 490 for DPB1. Several DR-DQ haplotypes were treated as single units for association and clustering because of strong linkage in the cohort. Across approximately 400 genotyped donors of the cohort, an average of approximately 240,000 unique TCR beta nucleotide sequences per donor were sequenced, and around 20% of those sequences were non-productive.

What the research found in general, with its limitations: According to a later analysis, TCR association rates differed among HLA loci, with DRB1 alleles showing the most associated TCRs and HLA-C alleles showing the fewest. The cohort was sequenced for TCR beta chains only, and without alpha or paired-chain data the features that could be detected were limited. The authors suggested that the approach could potentially be extended to other disease states and immunological phenotypes. The study gave a list of 150 to 200 TCR beta chains associated with cytomegalovirus. An earlier analysis of approximately 500 of the donors showed that most TCR beta V segments appeared in productive rearrangements either about 90% or about 30% of the time, which broadly matched IMGT annotations. Cytomegalovirus status was reported to be diagnosed by the classifier with high specificity and sensitivity in both the original and validation cohorts. Because counts were too low, under 20 rarely observed V segments, including chromosome 9 orphons, were left out of the earlier analysis of approximately 500 of the donors. A cluster of highly shared sequence variants was judged likely to be a technical artifact of the sequencing pipeline. A later genetic analysis associated a missense DCLRE1C variant with V-gene and J-gene trimming of TCR beta chains, and an independent cohort replicated the association. According to a later genetic analysis, donors in an Asian-associated ancestry cluster had fewer N-insertions in productive TCRs than the approximately 700-donor mean. Some IMGT-functional V segments, including TRBV6-2 and TRBV6-3, could not be told apart with the 87-base-pair reads, so those segments were excluded. Compared with equally common non-associated chains, HLA-associated TCR beta chains in a later analysis were more clonally expanded and had lower generation probabilities. While some public TCRs were present in many individuals, most TCR sequences turned up only very rarely across donors. Most CMV-associated TCR beta chains appeared to be HLA-restricted in a later analysis, and the HLA associations seemed to be driven largely by CMV exposure. Strong co-occurrence of HLA alleles, especially DR and DQ, made assigning TCR associations to individual alleles difficult. According to a later analysis, parvovirus B19, influenza, CMV and Epstein-Barr virus appeared linked to several top co-occurrence clusters. Three of the identified cytomegalovirus-associated TCR beta chains were confirmed in vitro to be specific for cytomegalovirus antigens. Linkage disequilibrium might explain the correlated functional status among segregating V segments, but an unknown experimental factor could not be excluded. CMV serostatus was the only immune exposure information available for the cohort. Specific HLA alleles were associated with some 15,000 TCR beta sequences at a false discovery rate of 0.05 in a later analysis. A further reported finding was that TCR beta sequences accurately predicted the HLA-A and HLA-B alleles for most subjects in the first cohort. Sequencing depth was assumed to be roughly uniform across donors in the presence/absence analyses, though that assumption may not hold. Because some donors lacked HLA typing at each locus, the association tests relied only on the typed subset.

The trim is 2 bases for V and 0 bases for J, with a gap of 12 bases between the germline ends. Counted from cysteine to phenylalanine, this CDR3 has 17 amino acids. The kept DNA is CDR3 alone, 51 bases in frame from the first base. CDR1 SGHRS and CDR2 YFSETQ were looked up in the germline V gene. Library preparation employed the immunoSEQ multiplex PCR assay. A mixture of 60 forward primers for TCR Vbeta segments and 13 reverse primers for TCR Jbeta segments was used in the multiplex PCR. The CDR3 region of rearranged TCR beta genes was amplified from genomic DNA with a multiplex PCR assay. On the Illumina HiSeq System, the amplified TCR beta libraries were sequenced as 87-base-pair reads. Per the source publication's procedure: In a later analysis, 70 million to 95 million unique TCR beta chains were counted across the 650 to 700 repertoires, and roughly 9.9 million of these chains were shared by at least two donors. To remove PCR and sequencing errors, raw reads were error-corrected and collapsed into unique sequences using a nearest-neighbor algorithm that merged closely related sequences. CDR3 sequences were aligned to IMGT reference sequences to assign V, D and J gene segments. Each retained sequence needed at least a six-nucleotide match to both a V gene segment and a J gene segment. A rearrangement was called productive if the CDR3 had no stop codons and remained in frame with V and J, and every other rearrangement was called non-productive. CDR3 was defined according to IMGT convention as the region running from the second conserved V-encoded cysteine to the conserved J-encoded phenylalanine. The earlier analysis of approximately 590 of the donors excluded any sequence lacking an unambiguous match to a single V gene segment. An earlier analysis of 587 of the donors called V segments functional above 56.7% productive rearrangements and segregating when the between-donor standard deviation exceeded 5%. A statistical classification framework was built to diagnose cytomegalovirus status from the catalog of TCR beta chain sequences. V and J gene assignment, in a later analysis, came from comparing TCR nucleotide sequences with IMGT/GENE-DB human TR gene sequences. In a later analysis, CDR3 sequences and most-parsimonious VDJ recombination scenarios were assigned using the TCRdist pipeline. In a later analysis, every TCR beta chain was defined by the combination of its CDR3 amino acid sequence and its V-gene family, and reads without a unique V-gene family were dropped. As a way to deal with suspected cross-contamination and a sequencing artifact, a later analysis dropped more than 500 nucleotide sequences that were highly shared and had low generation probability. In a later analysis, a clonal expansion index for each public chain was calculated from normalized within-repertoire ranks of inferred template counts. In a later analysis, generation probabilities were computed with a VDJ recombination model fitted to out-of-frame rearrangements, and the resulting probabilities were checked against IGoR. In a later analysis, hypergeometric tests were used to score TCR-TCR, TCR-HLA and TCR-CMV co-occurrence, with a repertoire-size bias correction applied to TCR pairs. To estimate false discovery rates, a later analysis permuted the HLA or CMV assignments 20 times. In a later analysis, co-occurring TCRs were grouped using DBSCAN, and TCRdist sequence similarity was added for clustering within HLA-allele-positive subsets. Repertoires with fewer than 30,000 or more than 120,000 public chains were left out of co-occurrence clustering, as were five repertoires with anomalous nucleotide sharing. The table comes from immuneACCESS by way of TCRdb, which keeps in-frame sequences with V and J called. Part of the clones is missing from these tables; in studies checked, under half for an unresolved V gene and the rest for unknown reasons. V, J and clone size are those of that table, while D and trimming were read from the DNA. In all, the sample holds under 150,000 clones, and roughly three fifths of those were seen once. The top ten constitute under 2.5% of the sample.

The cohort consisted of 666 healthy bone marrow donors. All cohort members were sampled while nominally healthy, although unrecorded immune exposures were likely present. The donor tested CMV seronegative, placing the donor among the approximately 400 seronegative members of the cohort. A peripheral blood sample was collected from each donor, and TCR beta sequencing was performed on peripheral blood mononuclear cells. Genomic DNA was extracted from the blood cell samples with the Qiagen DNeasy Blood Extraction Kit. Rearrangement joined TRBV5-1 to TRBJ1-6; possibly the D gene is TRBD1, per 5 matching bases. This clonotype was sampled from a woman in her 40s in good health and CMV-seronegative. Material: PBMCs. The DNA reads as follows: TGCGCCAGCAGCTTTGGCAGGGAAAGCTCCTATAATTCACCCCTCCACTTT. This gives the protein CASSFGRESSYNSPLHF.